This T cell receptor (beta chain) was captured in a study of cytomegalovirus exposure and HLA in healthy donors. Study context: Early release data held some 79 million unique TCRs from HLA-typed donors. General study results and limits: Altogether, 160 or so TCR beta chains were recorded as cytomegalovirus-associated. Analysis was carried out at a later point, and it linked a missense DCLRE1C variant to TCR beta V- and J-gene trimming.

Unrecorded immune exposures were likely, despite nominal health at sampling. The CDR3 consists of 15 residues. With 3 bases clipped from V and 4 bases from J, the junction kept 6 bases outside the gene matches. Germline V gene lookup returns CDR1 SGHRS and CDR2 YFSETQ. The PCR had 60 Vbeta and 13 Jbeta primers. Profiling relied on immunoSEQ multiplex PCR, and the TCRdb table lists in-frame clones only, not all of them. Of some 150,000 clones listed, 55% to 80% were seen once; the top ten hold 2% to 3%. This clone showed up just a few times. Its target is unknown. The sample comprised PBMCs. This TCR was sampled from a woman aged 40 to 49 in good health and CMV-seronegative. The chain has TRBV5-1 and TRBJ2-5; 10 bases are shared with TRBD1. The CDR3 reads CASSSMGQGLETQYF. Here the CDR3 DNA reads TGCGCCAGCAGCTCGATGGGACAGGGGTTAGAGACCCAGTACTTC.